Detailed here is one TCR beta chain. The antigen is unknown. CDR1 and CDR2 (germline): WNHNN, SYGVQD (reference sequence). Trimming pared 0 bases from V and 0 bases from J, leaving 9 bases between. The CDR3 extends over 16 amino acids. In TCRdb, the RT-PCR reads were re-called with MiXCR into one record per CDR3 protein. Of 1,500 to 2,000 distinct CDR3 sequences listed, roughly 85% were seen once; the top ten hold about 6.6%. The data were taken from a study of yellow fever vaccine responses in identical twins. Study-wide results and limits: Reported findings indicate that twins' vaccine T cell responses seemed partially convergent, partially personalized.

Sequenced here: T cells from blood (PBMCs), unsorted or a sorted subset (not recorded which), sampled before or after yellow fever vaccination (not recorded which). The J gene is TRBJ2-1, the V gene TRBV10-1; D is ambiguous. The TCR sequence derives from a woman between 18 and 29 years old who received the yellow fever vaccine. DNA of the CDR3: TGCGCCAGCAGTGAGTCGAGCGCTAGCTCCTACAATGAGCAGTTCTTC. It is translated as CASSESSASSYNEQFF.